This entry lists 6 T cell receptor beta chains sequenced from one sample in a study of T cell responses to AZD1222 COVID-19 vaccine. The method was immunoSEQ multiplex PCR; TCRdb's version includes in-frame clones alone and lacks a portion of them. This table has about 140,000 clones, roughly 90% appearing once. The sample here was peripheral blood, taken on day 0 of AZD1222 vaccination. The receptors here all came from an adult in good health.

The genes are TRBV7-8 and TRBJ1-5; 8 bases agree with TRBD1. CDR3 length: 17 residues. CDR1 SGHVS and CDR2 FQNEAQ come from the germline V gene. The ends lost 5 bases at V and 1 base at J; junction bases unmatched: 10. DNA of the CDR3: TGTGCCAGCAGCCCCTTCCCTCGACAGGGGAGCAATCAGCCCCAGCATTTT. Translated: CASSPFPRQGSNQPQHF.

The CDR3 loop reads CASSLWAGELFF. The CDR3 region has the DNA TGTGCCAGCAGCTTATGGGCCGGGGAGCTGTTTTTT. The V gene is TRBV7-3, the J gene TRBJ2-2, with no clear D. Germline-derived CDR1 and CDR2 are SGHTA and FQGTGA. CDR3 length: 12 residues. V was cut by 2 bases and J by 6 bases, with 4 bases left in between. The full variable domain, in which reference TRBV7-3 and TRBJ2-2 provide the parts outside the CDR3, is GAGVSQTPSNKVTEKGKYVELRCDPISGHTALYWYRQSLGQGPEFLIYFQGTGAADDSGLPNDRFFAVRPEGSVSTLKIQRTERGDSAVYLCASSLWAGELFFGEGSRLTVL.

In its sample, this clone was seen once. The rearrangement uses TRBV27 and TRBJ2-2; 7 nucleotides agree with TRBD1. The V and J ends lost 4 bases and 3 bases, in that order; junction bases with no gene match: 2. The CDR3 runs to 14 residues. Germline CDR1 reads MNHEY; CDR2 reads SMNVEV (reference sequence). CDR3 DNA: TGTGCCAGCAGTTACAGGGGAGACACCGGGGAGCTGTTTTTT. Protein sequence: CASSYRGDTGELFF.

This chain joins TRBV29-1 and TRBJ1-2, with no clear D. In germline, CDR1 is SQVTM, CDR2 ANQGSEA. Trimming shortened V by 0 bases and J by 0 bases, and 14 bases separated the two germline ends. This CDR3 region has 16 residues. Here the CDR3 reads CSVEDRKKLTNYGYTF. The DNA of the CDR3 is TGCAGCGTTGAAGACAGGAAGAAACTTACTAACTATGGCTACACCTTC. Filled out from reference TRBV29-1 and TRBJ1-2, the complete variable domain reads SAVISQKPSRDICQRGTSLTIQCQVDSQVTMMFWYRQQPGQSLTLIATANQGSEATYESGFVIDKFPISRPNLTFSTLTVSNMSPEDSSIYLCSVEDRKKLTNYGYTFGSGTRLTVV.

V is TRBV9 and J is TRBJ2-1; TRBD1 aligns across 11 bases. Germline V gene data show CDR1 as SGDLS and CDR2 as YYNGEE. CDR3 length equals 15 residues. The V segment lost 3 bases and the J segment 9 bases; nucleotides outside the gene matches: 8. Here the CDR3 reads CASSADRGPMGEQFF. DNA of the CDR3: TGTGCCAGCAGCGCGGACAGGGGGCCTATGGGTGAGCAGTTCTTC.

The genes are TRBV2 and TRBJ1-5; tentatively, D is TRBD1 (5 bases). The CDR3 loop spans 15 amino acids. The germline V and J ends were trimmed by 2 bases and 1 base, with 9 bases remaining between them. Germline V gives CDR1 SNHLY, CDR2 FYNNEI. The CDR3 here is CASSEQGSSNQPQHF. The CDR3 DNA sequence: TGTGCCAGCAGTGAACAGGGTTCGAGCAATCAGCCCCAGCATTTT.